The text below deals with one TCR beta chain. Germline CDR1 SGHRS, CDR2 YFSETQ. This CDR3 spans 13 amino acids. V was pared by 4 bases and J by 7 bases, with 2 bases of the junction left unmatched. These data come from a study of blood T cell repertoires in COVID-19. At the level of the study: Samples of COVID-19 (acute and convalescent) were obtained from the United States, Italy and Spain. Sample material is recorded as cDNA or gDNA derived from T cells, B-cell-depleted T cells, or PBMCs.

The table came from immunoSEQ multiplex PCR; TCRdb's copy has only in-frame clones and leaves some out. The data hold more than 85,000 clones, with around 90% observed a single time. Sequenced sample: peripheral blood. The chain carries TRBV5-1 and TRBJ1-3, with 10 bases identical to TRBD1. The sequence derives from a man aged 18 to 29 with acute or convalescent COVID-19. CDR3 sequence: CASSLDRGNTIYF. In nucleotides, the CDR3 is TGCGCCAGCAGCCTGGACAGGGGGAACACCATATATTTT.